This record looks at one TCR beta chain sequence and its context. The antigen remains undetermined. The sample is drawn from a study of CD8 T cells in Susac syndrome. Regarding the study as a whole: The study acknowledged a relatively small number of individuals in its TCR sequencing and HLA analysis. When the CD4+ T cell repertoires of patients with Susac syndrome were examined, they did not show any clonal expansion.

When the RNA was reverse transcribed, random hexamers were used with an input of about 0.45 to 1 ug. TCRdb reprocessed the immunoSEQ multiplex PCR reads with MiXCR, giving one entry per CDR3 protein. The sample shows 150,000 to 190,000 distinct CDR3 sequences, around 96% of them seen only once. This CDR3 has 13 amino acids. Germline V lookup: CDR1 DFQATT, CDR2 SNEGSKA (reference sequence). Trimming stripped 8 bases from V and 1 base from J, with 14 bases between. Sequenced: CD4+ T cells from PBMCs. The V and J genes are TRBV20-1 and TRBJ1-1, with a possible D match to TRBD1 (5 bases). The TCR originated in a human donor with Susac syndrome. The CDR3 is CSTTRTTNTEAFF. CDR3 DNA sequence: TGCAGTACGACCCGGACAACGAACACTGAAGCTTTCTTT.